This entry features one TCR beta chain sequence. Library preparation (for TCRbeta) was performed with unique molecular identifiers. TCRdb reanalysed the PCR reads using MiXCR and keeps one entry per CDR3 protein. The sample yields a few hundred thousand distinct CDR3 sequences, roughly 20% seen once. The sample comes from a study of T-cell reconstitution after alpha-beta-depleted transplantation in children. Germline loops: CDR1 SNHLY, CDR2 FYNNEI. V was pared by 2 bases and J by 5 bases, with 11 bases of the junction left unmatched. The CDR3 loop spans 17 amino acids. The sequence came from a human donor who donated a stem cell graft to a child with acute myeloid leukemia. Sample: PBMCs from the stem cell graft donor, taken from the stem cell graft. V is TRBV2 and J is TRBJ2-5, with TRBD2 matching over 10 bases. CDR3 DNA: TGTGCCAGCAGTGAATTGAGAGTAGCGGGAGGTAGGGAGACCCAGTACTTC. Encoded protein: CASSELRVAGGRETQYF.